The 8 T cell receptor beta chains listed next were all sequenced from one sample in a study of kidney transplant recipient with SARS-CoV-2 infection. TCRdb analysed the reads with MiXCR anew, one entry per CDR3 protein. The sample records under 300,000 distinct CDR3 sequences, 25% to 30% being singletons. Sequences were derived from a blood sample, sampled at baseline and on roughly day 110 from a kidney transplant recipient. Receptors were obtained from a male patient aged 25-45 years who had COVID-19 and was a kidney transplant recipient. The T cells may come from the graft donor.

This clonotype was observed many times. The chain uses TRBV28 and TRBJ1-2, with a possible D match to TRBD1 (6 bases). Germline CDR1 MDHEN, CDR2 SYDVKM. Trimming took 6 bases from V and 0 from J, leaving 14 bases between them. The CDR3 runs to 15 residues. The CDR3 here is CASSPRTVTNYGYTF. As DNA, the CDR3 is TGTGCCAGCAGCCCCCGGACAGTCACTAACTATGGCTACACCTTC.

As concerns this clonotype: A much larger clone is a single base away; this may be a read error. The missing conserved phenylalanine or tryptophan at the end of this CDR3 makes a read error likely. This chain links TRBV19 with TRBJ1-2; D is unclear. V lost 5 bases and J 7 bases, leaving 26 bases between the germline ends. The germline CDR1 and CDR2 sequences are LNHDA and SQIVND (reference sequence). CDR3 length: 17 amino acids. The CDR3 DNA reads TGTGCCAGTAGTTTAGTCGAGACAAATCGAAAGACCTGTGGCTACACCGTC. Protein product: CASSLVETNRKTCGYTV.

The chain links TRBV9 to TRBJ2-5; TRBD2 matches at 7 bases. After removal of 7 bases from V and 1 base from J, the junction contained 4 bases not matched to a gene. Germline CDR1 reads SGDLS; CDR2 reads YYNGEE. CDR3 length: 13 residues. CDR3 bases: TGTGCCAGCCCACTAGCGACCCAAGAGACCCAGTACTTC. Amino acid sequence: CASPLATQETQYF.

This clonotype was counted many times. The rearrangement uses TRBV23-1 and TRBJ1-2; D not certain. TRBV23-1 falls under the ORF class, with uncertain function. Trimming left V 5 bases short and J 4 bases short, with 23 bases between. The CDR3 has 17 amino acids. For the CDR3, the DNA is TGCGCCAGCAGTATGATTCGGCTACGCAGAAAGACCTATGGCTACACCTTC. Amino acids: CASSMIRLRRKTYGYTF.

At least ten counts were recorded for this clonotype. The chain is built from TRBV12-3 or TRBV12-4 and TRBJ1-2, with no clear D. CDR3 size: 17 residues. V was shortened by 4 bases and J by 4 bases, with 22 bases between the two germline ends. The DNA for the CDR3 is TGTGCCAGCAGTTATTTTATCAGCTTCCGAAAGACCTATGGCTACACCTTC. Translation: CASSYFISFRKTYGYTF.

This clonotype was observed a handful of times. The chain employs TRBV10-3 and TRBJ2-3; 7 bases agree with TRBD2. Per the germline V gene, CDR1 is ENHRY and CDR2 is SYGVKD. The CDR3 covers 15 residues. The junction had 10 bases not matched to a gene; V was cut back by 8 bases and J by 2 bases. CDR3 loop: CAIASRGGLTDTQYF. The CDR3 DNA is TGTGCCATCGCGAGTCGCGGGGGACTCACAGATACGCAGTATTTT.

A note on this clonotype: The junction departs from the called germline gene at one end, perhaps through a read error. The chain links TRBV7-9 to TRBJ2-5, with D perhaps matching TRBD2 (5 bases). The CDR3 runs to 13 residues. Germline V CDR1 and CDR2: SEHNR, FQNEAQ (reference sequence). The DNA for the CDR3 is TGTGCCGGCAGCGCCTGGATAGCGGAGACCCAGTACTTC. It translates to CAGSAWIAETQYF.

This chain connects TRBV7-2 to TRBJ2-7; 9 positions match TRBD1. The CDR3 covers 14 residues. Germline CDR1 and CDR2: SGHTA and FQGNSA. Trimming took 5 bases from V and 3 from J; bases not matched to a gene: 5. For the CDR3, the DNA is TGTGCCAGCAGCCGCTCGACAGGGGGCTACGAGCAGTACTTC. Protein product: CASSRSTGGYEQYF.